A selection of T cell receptor beta chains follows, all from one sample in a study of shared clonotypes between healthy human individuals. The table came from immunoSEQ multiplex PCR; TCRdb's copy has only in-frame clones and leaves some out. The sample contains approximately 1.5 million clones, 98% of which appear only once. The material sequenced was naive CD4+ T cells sorted from blood. These receptors originate from a man aged 25-40 years in good health. The CDR3 runs from the conserved cysteine through the conserved F or W. The D gene is left open where the match is weak. Clone size is stated in some rows and not others, as once, few, many or a class when expanded.

abundance	v_gene	d_gene	j_gene	CDR3aa	CDR3nt
.	TRBV29-1	.	TRBJ1-5	CSVSGRNQPQHF	TGCAGCGTTTCGGGACGCAATCAGCCCCAGCATTTT
.	TRBV7-9	.	TRBJ1-5	CASSLEGFNQPQHF	TGTGCCAGCAGCTTAGAAGGGTTTAATCAGCCCCAGCATTTT
.	TRBV11-3	TRBD1	TRBJ2-2	CASSLGRGRLDGELFF	TGTGCCAGCAGCTTGGGAAGGGGGCGCCTAGATGGGGAGCTGTTTTTT
.	TRBV11-1	.	TRBJ2-7	CASRVAAFSYEQYF	TGTGCCAGCAGGGTAGCGGCTTTCTCCTACGAGCAGTACTTC
.	TRBV18	.	TRBJ1-1	CASSLRENTEAFF	TGTGCCAGCTCACTGCGGGAGAACACTGAAGCTTTCTTT
.	TRBV6-5	.	TRBJ2-1	CASSSPRGGSTYEQFF	TGTGCCAGCAGTTCCCCCAGGGGCGGGAGTACGTATGAGCAGTTCTTC
.	TRBV10-3	TRBD1	TRBJ2-2	CATGQANTGELFF	TGTGCCACCGGACAGGCCAACACCGGGGAGCTGTTTTTT
.	TRBV7-8	TRBD1	TRBJ2-2	CASSYAGQGMGELFF	TGTGCCAGCAGCTACGCCGGACAGGGTATGGGGGAGCTGTTTTTT
.	TRBV19	.	TRBJ1-1	CASSHKMNTEAFF	TGTGCCAGTAGCCATAAAATGAACACTGAAGCTTTCTTT
.	TRBV7-8	TRBD1	TRBJ1-4	CASSFGRGYEKLFF	TGTGCCAGCAGCTTCGGCAGGGGGTATGAAAAACTGTTTTTT
.	TRBV18	.	TRBJ2-5	CASSPRGGERQETQYF	TGTGCCAGCTCACCCCGAGGGGGAGAGAGACAAGAGACCCAGTACTTC
.	TRBV19	.	TRBJ1-1	CASKGGGRGMNTEAFF	TGTGCCAGTAAGGGAGGAGGGAGGGGGATGAACACTGAAGCTTTCTTT
.	TRBV18	.	TRBJ1-2	CASSPPRPGGSDYGYTF	TGTGCCAGCTCACCTCCTAGACCCGGGGGCTCAGACTATGGCTACACCTTC
.	TRBV7-9	.	TRBJ2-2	CASSLGIGKTGELFF	TGTGCCAGCAGCTTAGGTATAGGGAAGACCGGGGAGCTGTTTTTT
.	TRBV6-6	TRBD1	TRBJ2-7	CASSYSLGGEYEQYF	TGTGCCAGCAGTTACTCGTTAGGGGGCGAGTACGAGCAGTACTTC
.	TRBV9	TRBD1	TRBJ2-1	CASSVRQGDYLNEQFF	TGTGCCAGCAGCGTCCGACAGGGTGATTATCTTAATGAGCAGTTCTTC
.	TRBV5-1	.	TRBJ1-1	CASSLVSGGGTEAFF	TGCGCCAGCAGCTTGGTTTCGGGGGGAGGCACTGAAGCTTTCTTT
.	TRBV19	.	TRBJ2-5	CASSIVGEETQYF	TGTGCCAGTAGTATAGTGGGGGAAGAGACCCAGTACTTC
.	TRBV9	TRBD2	TRBJ2-7	CASSEGLPWTSGTYEQYF	TGTGCCAGCAGCGAGGGCTTACCATGGACTAGCGGGACCTACGAGCAGTACTTC
once	TRBV5-1	.	TRBJ1-1	CASSPQGTGAEAFF	TGCGCCAGCAGCCCGCAGGGTACGGGCGCTGAAGCTTTCTTT
.	TRBV11-2	.	TRBJ1-1	CASSSITGLGTEAFF	TGTGCCAGCAGCTCAATAACGGGATTGGGCACTGAAGCTTTCTTT
.	TRBV10-3	TRBD1	TRBJ1-1	CAISGLRQGWTEAFF	TGTGCCATCAGTGGGCTCCGACAGGGTTGGACTGAAGCTTTCTTT
.	TRBV7-9	.	TRBJ1-1	CASRKLGTALTEAFF	TGTGCCAGCAGGAAACTCGGGACGGCCCTAACTGAAGCTTTCTTT
.	TRBV6-4	.	TRBJ2-3	CASRGTSTDTQYF	TGTGCCAGCAGGGGGACTAGCACAGATACGCAGTATTTT
.	TRBV6-5	.	TRBJ1-1	CASSRHAYTEAFF	TGTGCCAGCAGCCGCCACGCCTACACTGAAGCTTTCTTT
.	TRBV7-6	.	TRBJ1-5	CASSLLPTMGVGNQPQHF	TGTGCCAGCAGCTTATTGCCGACGATGGGGGTGGGCAATCAGCCCCAGCATTTT
.	TRBV4-3	.	TRBJ1-3	CASSQGHLASSGNTIYF	TGCGCCAGCAGCCAAGGTCACTTGGCGAGCTCTGGAAACACCATATATTTT
.	TRBV29-1	.	TRBJ2-7	CSARGGGVFEQYF	TGCAGCGCCCGGGGAGGGGGCGTCTTCGAGCAGTACTTC
.	TRBV10-3	TRBD2	TRBJ2-3	CAKREGQEDTQYF	TGTGCCAAGCGGGAGGGCCAGGAAGATACGCAGTATTTT
.	TRBV6-5	.	TRBJ1-5	CASRTDRNSNQPQHF	TGTGCCAGCAGGACAGACAGAAACAGCAATCAGCCCCAGCATTTT
.	TRBV10-3	.	TRBJ2-7	CAISEQGYEQYF	TGTGCCATCAGCGAACAGGGTTACGAGCAGTACTTC
.	TRBV6-5	.	TRBJ2-3	CASSFNNIEGTDTQYF	TGTGCCAGCAGTTTTAACAATATCGAGGGCACAGATACGCAGTATTTT
.	TRBV7-2	.	TRBJ1-1	CASSFVHWANTEAFF	TGTGCCAGCAGCTTTGTACACTGGGCGAACACTGAAGCTTTCTTT
.	TRBV5-1	TRBD2	TRBJ2-7	CASGEASGSLGEQYF	TGCGCCAGCGGGGAGGCTAGCGGGAGTTTGGGCGAGCAGTACTTC
.	TRBV5-1	.	TRBJ1-5	CASSLVAGNQPQHF	TGCGCCAGCAGCTTGGTAGCAGGCAATCAGCCCCAGCATTTT
.	TRBV29-1	TRBD2	TRBJ2-5	CSTSTSVAQETQYF	TGCAGCACCAGTACTAGCGTAGCTCAAGAGACCCAGTACTTC
.	TRBV9	TRBD2	TRBJ2-1	CASSGNGRSSYNEQFF	TGTGCCAGCAGCGGAAACGGGAGGAGCTCCTACAATGAGCAGTTCTTC
.	TRBV5-4	TRBD2	TRBJ2-7	CASSHSGRAYEQYF	TGTGCCAGCAGCCATAGCGGGAGGGCCTACGAGCAGTACTTC
.	TRBV28	.	TRBJ1-4	CASNGRGEKLFF	TGTGCCAGCAACGGGCGGGGGGAAAAACTGTTTTTT
.	TRBV10-2	.	TRBJ2-3	CASKGGAHTDTQYF	TGCGCCAGCAAGGGGGGGGCACACACAGATACGCAGTATTTT
.	TRBV5-1	TRBD1	TRBJ2-1	CASSLGTGGYNEQFF	TGCGCCAGCAGCCTAGGGACAGGAGGATACAATGAGCAGTTCTTC
.	TRBV28	.	TRBJ1-5	CASSLSGVGNQPQHF	TGTGCCAGCAGTTTATCAGGGGTCGGGAATCAGCCCCAGCATTTT
.	TRBV9	.	TRBJ2-3	CASSPGPLDTQYF	TGTGCCAGCAGCCCCGGACCGTTAGATACGCAGTATTTT
.	TRBV6-4	.	TRBJ2-2	CASSDRGTGELFF	TGTGCCAGCAGTGACCGGGGGACCGGGGAGCTGTTTTTT
.	TRBV29-1	.	TRBJ2-5	CSVDLTPETQYF	TGCAGCGTTGACCTCACACCGGAGACCCAGTACTTC
.	TRBV4-2	TRBD2	TRBJ2-5	CASSQAGERGVETQYF	TGTGCCAGCAGCCAAGCGGGCGAGCGGGGTGTAGAGACCCAGTACTTC
.	TRBV5-6	TRBD2	TRBJ2-7	CASSLAAPLANEQYF	TGTGCCAGCAGCTTGGCCGCCCCACTAGCGAACGAGCAGTACTTC
.	TRBV7-3	.	TRBJ1-5	CASSLGLDQPQHF	TGTGCCAGCAGCTTAGGACTTGATCAGCCCCAGCATTTT
.	TRBV9	TRBD2	TRBJ2-1	CASSVDPASGIKNEQFF	TGTGCCAGCAGCGTAGATCCAGCTAGCGGGATTAAAAATGAGCAGTTCTTC
.	TRBV2	TRBD1	TRBJ1-3	CASSYTGESSGNTIYF	TGTGCCAGCAGTTACACAGGGGAGAGCTCTGGAAACACCATATATTTT